The following is a TCR beta chain sequence with its context. Its antigen remains unknown. Using immunoSEQ multiplex PCR, the repertoire was profiled, and TCRdb retains in-frame clones only, with some absent. Of about 220,000 clones in the sample, around four fifths were seen once. Unmatched junction bases numbered 8, after V lost 6 bases and J lost 3 bases. Germline V CDR1 and CDR2: LNHDA, SQIVND (reference sequence). This CDR3 is built from 15 residues. From the approximately 120-subject validation cohort, which was separate from the roughly 680-subject first cohort, the donors were drawn. This entry is derived from a study of cytomegalovirus exposure and HLA in healthy donors. Study information: It was reported in a later analysis that the 120 or so validation repertoires used the same platform as the 550 to 800 first-cohort repertoires. Study-level points and caveats: Among TCR beta chains, those listed as cytomegalovirus-associated numbered over 150.

The sample was PBMCs. The gene calls are TRBV19 and TRBJ1-5, with 7 nucleotides matching TRBD1. This TCR was sampled from a young woman in good health and CMV-seropositive. The CDR3 DNA sequence: TGTGCCAGTAGACAAACAGGGGAGTACAATCAGCCCCAGCATTTT. It encodes CASRQTGEYNQPQHF. The whole variable domain, remainder taken from reference TRBV19 and TRBJ1-5, is DGGITQSPKYLFRKEGQNVTLSCEQNLNHDAMYWYRQDPGQGLRLIYYSQIVNDFQKGDIAEGYSVSREKKESFPLTVTSAQKNPTAFYLCASRQTGEYNQPQHFGDGTRLSIL.